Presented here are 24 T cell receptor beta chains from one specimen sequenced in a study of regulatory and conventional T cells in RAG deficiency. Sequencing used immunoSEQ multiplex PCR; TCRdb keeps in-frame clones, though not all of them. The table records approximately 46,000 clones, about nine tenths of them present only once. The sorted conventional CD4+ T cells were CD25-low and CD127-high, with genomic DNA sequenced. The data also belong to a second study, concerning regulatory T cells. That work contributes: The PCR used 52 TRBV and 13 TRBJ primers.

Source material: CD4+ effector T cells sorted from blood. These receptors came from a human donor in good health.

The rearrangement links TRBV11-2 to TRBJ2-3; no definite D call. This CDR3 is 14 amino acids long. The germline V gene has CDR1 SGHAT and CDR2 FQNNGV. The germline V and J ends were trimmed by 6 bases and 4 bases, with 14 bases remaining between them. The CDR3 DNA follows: TGTGCCAGCAGTTCGAACCCTCTACCAGATACGCAGTATTTT. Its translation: CASSSNPLPDTQYF.

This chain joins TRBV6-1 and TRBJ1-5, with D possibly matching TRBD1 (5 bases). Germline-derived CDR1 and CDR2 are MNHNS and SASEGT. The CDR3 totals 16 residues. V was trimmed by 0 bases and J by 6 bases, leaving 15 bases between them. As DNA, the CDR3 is TGTGCCAGCAGTGAAGCGGAGGGGCCAAGTGGTCAGCCCCAGCATTTT. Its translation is CASSEAEGPSGQPQHF.

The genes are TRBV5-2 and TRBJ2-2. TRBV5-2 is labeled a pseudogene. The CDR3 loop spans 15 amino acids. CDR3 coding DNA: TGTGCCAGCAGCTTGGGCGGTTTGGGGACCGGGGAGCTGTTTTTT. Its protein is CASSLGGLGTGELFF.

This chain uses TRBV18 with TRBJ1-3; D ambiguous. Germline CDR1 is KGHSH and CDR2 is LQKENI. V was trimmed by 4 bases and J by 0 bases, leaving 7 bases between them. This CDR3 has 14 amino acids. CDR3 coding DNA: TGTGCCAGCTCACTTGGTGGCTCTGGAAACACCATATATTTT. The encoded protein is CASSLGGSGNTIYF.

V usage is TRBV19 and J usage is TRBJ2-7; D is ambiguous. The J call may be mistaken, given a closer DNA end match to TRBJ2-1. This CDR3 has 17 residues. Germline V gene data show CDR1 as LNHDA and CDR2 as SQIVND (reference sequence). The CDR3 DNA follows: TGTGCCAGTAGTATACTCGCCAGCCAGAGCTCCTACAATGAGCAGTTCTTC. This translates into CASSILASQSSYNEQFF.

The CDR3 sequence is CASSLMGQPQHF. CDR3 DNA: TGTGCCAGCAGCTTAATGGGTCAGCCCCAGCATTTT. This sequence joins TRBV7-2 and TRBJ1-5; D is unresolved. Trimming shortened V by 2 bases and J by 6 bases, and 5 bases separated the two germline ends. There are 12 residues in the CDR3. From germline, CDR1 is SGHTA and CDR2 FQGNSA.

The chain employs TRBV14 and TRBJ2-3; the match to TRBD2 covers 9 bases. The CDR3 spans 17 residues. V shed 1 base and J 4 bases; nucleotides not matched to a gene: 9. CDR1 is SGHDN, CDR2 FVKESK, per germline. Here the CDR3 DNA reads TGTGCCAGCAGCCAAGGGTGGTCTAGCGGGACGTCAGATACGCAGTATTTT. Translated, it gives CASSQGWSSGTSDTQYF.

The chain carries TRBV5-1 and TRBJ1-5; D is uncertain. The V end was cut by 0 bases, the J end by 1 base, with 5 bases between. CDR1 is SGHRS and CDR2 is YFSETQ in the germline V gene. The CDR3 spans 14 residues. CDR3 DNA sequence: TGCGCCAGCAGCTTGGATGGGAGCAATCAGCCCCAGCATTTT. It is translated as CASSLDGSNQPQHF.

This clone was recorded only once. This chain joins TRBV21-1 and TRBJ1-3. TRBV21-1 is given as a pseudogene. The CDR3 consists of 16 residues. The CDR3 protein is CASSQGPVSSGNTIYF. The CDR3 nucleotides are TGTGCCAGCAGCCAGGGACCGGTGAGCTCTGGAAACACCATATATTTT.

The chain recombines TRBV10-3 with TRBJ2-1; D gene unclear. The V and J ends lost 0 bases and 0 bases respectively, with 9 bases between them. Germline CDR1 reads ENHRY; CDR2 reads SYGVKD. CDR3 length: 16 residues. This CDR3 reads CAISESGGGSYNEQFF. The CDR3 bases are TGTGCCATCAGTGAGTCGGGCGGTGGCTCCTACAATGAGCAGTTCTTC.

CDR3 protein: CASSEHAPVVAFF. The CDR3 DNA reads as TGTGCCAGCAGCGAACACGCCCCGGTTGTCGCTTTCTTT. The V gene is TRBV11-2, the J gene TRBJ1-1; D gene ambiguous. Trimming stripped 5 bases from V and 11 bases from J, with 18 bases between. From germline, CDR1 is SGHAT and CDR2 FQNNGV. The CDR3 is 13 residues long.

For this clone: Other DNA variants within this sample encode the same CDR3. CDR3 sequence (DNA): TGTGCCAGCGAGGGACGGAAGAACACCGGGGAGCTGTTTTTT. This codes for CASEGRKNTGELFF. The chain is built from TRBV9 and TRBJ2-2; D may be TRBD1 or TRBD2 (5 bases each). The CDR3 runs to 14 residues. Germline V gene sequence: CDR1 SGDLS, CDR2 YYNGEE. Deletions cut 7 bases from V and 1 base from J, with 11 bases between.

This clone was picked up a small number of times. The CDR3 is CASSLIGVLQETQYF. CDR3 sequence (DNA): TGTGCCAGCAGTTTGATAGGGGTTCTGCAAGAGACCCAGTACTTC. J is TRBJ2-5 and V is TRBV28; D possibly corresponds to TRBD1 (5 bases). The CDR3 totals 15 residues. V was trimmed by 3 bases and J by 2 bases, leaving 13 bases between them. Per the germline V gene, CDR1 is MDHEN and CDR2 is SYDVKM.

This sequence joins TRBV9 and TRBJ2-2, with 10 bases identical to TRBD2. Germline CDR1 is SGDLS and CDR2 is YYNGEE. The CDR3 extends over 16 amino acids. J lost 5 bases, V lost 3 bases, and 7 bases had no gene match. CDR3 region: CASSANSGRITGELFF. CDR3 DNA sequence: TGTGCCAGCAGCGCGAATAGCGGGAGGATAACCGGGGAGCTGTTTTTT.

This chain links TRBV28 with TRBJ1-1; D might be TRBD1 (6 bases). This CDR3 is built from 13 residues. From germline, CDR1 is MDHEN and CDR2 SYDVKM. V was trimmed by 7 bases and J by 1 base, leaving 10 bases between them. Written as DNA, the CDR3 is TGTGCCAGCATGCGGGGGGCGAACACTGAAGCTTTCTTT. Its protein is CASMRGANTEAFF.

The CDR3 DNA reads as TGTGCCAGCAGCAAGAACCGGGACAGGATTTACGAGCAGTACTTC. Residues: CASSKNRDRIYEQYF. The chain employs TRBV6-1 and TRBJ2-7, with TRBD1 matching over 8 bases. The CDR3 length is 15 residues. CDR1 and CDR2 (germline): MNHNS, SASEGT. Trimming removed 6 bases from V and 4 bases from J; junction bases left unmatched: 11.

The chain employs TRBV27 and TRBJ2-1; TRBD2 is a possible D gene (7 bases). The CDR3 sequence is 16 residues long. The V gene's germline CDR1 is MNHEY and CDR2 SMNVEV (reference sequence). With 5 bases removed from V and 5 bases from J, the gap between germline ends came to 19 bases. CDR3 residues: CASSLRGGRVNNEQFF. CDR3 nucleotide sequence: TGTGCCAGCAGTCTCCGAGGGGGGAGGGTTAACAATGAGCAGTTCTTC.

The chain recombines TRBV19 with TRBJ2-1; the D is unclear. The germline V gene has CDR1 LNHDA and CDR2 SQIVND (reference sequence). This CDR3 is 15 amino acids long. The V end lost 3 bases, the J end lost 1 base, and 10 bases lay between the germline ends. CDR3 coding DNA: TGTGCCAGTAGTATGACCCCCCGGTCCTACAATGAGCAGTTCTTC. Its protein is CASSMTPRSYNEQFF.

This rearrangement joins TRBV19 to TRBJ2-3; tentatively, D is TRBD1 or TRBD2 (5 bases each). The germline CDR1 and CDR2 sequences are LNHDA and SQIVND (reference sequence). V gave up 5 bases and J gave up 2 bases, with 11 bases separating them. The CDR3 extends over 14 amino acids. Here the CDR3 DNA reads TGTGCCAGTAGTTCCGGGGCTCTCACAGATACGCAGTATTTT. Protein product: CASSSGALTDTQYF.

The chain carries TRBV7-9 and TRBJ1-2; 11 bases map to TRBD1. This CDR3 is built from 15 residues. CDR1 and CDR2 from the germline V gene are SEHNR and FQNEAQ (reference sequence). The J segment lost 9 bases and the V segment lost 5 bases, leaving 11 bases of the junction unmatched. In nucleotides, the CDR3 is TGTGCCAGCAGCATACCCGGGACAGGGGGGGTGAGCTACACCTTC. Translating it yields CASSIPGTGGVSYTF.

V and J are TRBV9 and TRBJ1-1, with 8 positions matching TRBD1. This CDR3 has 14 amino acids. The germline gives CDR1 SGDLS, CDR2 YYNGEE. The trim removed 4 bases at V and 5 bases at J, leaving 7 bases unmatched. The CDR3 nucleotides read TGTGCCAGCAGCTCGACAGGGGTAGGGACTGAAGCTTTCTTT. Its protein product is CASSSTGVGTEAFF.

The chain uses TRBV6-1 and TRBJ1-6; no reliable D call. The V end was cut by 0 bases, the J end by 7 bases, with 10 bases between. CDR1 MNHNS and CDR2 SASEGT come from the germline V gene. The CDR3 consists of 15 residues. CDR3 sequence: CASSEAIGGNSPLHF. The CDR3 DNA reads TGTGCCAGCAGTGAAGCAATCGGCGGGAATTCACCCCTCCACTTT.

CDR3 in DNA: TGTGCCAGCAGCTTAGGACAGGGTACGCAGTATTTT. Protein sequence: CASSLGQGTQYF. The chain joins TRBV7-2 to TRBJ2-3; TRBD1 matches 7 bases. This CDR3 contains 12 residues. Germline V gene lookup returns CDR1 SGHTA and CDR2 FQGNSA. J lost 8 bases, V lost 1 base, and 0 bases had no gene match. The entire variable domain, with the rest obtained from reference TRBV7-2 and TRBJ2-3, is as follows: GAGVSQSPSNKVTEKGKDVELRCDPISGHTALYWYRQSLGQGLEFLIYFQGNSAPDKSGLPSDRFSAERTGGSVSTLTIQRTQQEDSAVYLCASSLGQGTQYFGPGTRLTVL.

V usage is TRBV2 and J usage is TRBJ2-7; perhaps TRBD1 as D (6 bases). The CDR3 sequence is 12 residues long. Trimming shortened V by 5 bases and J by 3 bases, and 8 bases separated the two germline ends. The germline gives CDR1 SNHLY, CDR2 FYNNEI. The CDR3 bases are TGTGCCAGCAGTAAACAGGGCTACGAGCAGTACTTC. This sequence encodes CASSKQGYEQYF.